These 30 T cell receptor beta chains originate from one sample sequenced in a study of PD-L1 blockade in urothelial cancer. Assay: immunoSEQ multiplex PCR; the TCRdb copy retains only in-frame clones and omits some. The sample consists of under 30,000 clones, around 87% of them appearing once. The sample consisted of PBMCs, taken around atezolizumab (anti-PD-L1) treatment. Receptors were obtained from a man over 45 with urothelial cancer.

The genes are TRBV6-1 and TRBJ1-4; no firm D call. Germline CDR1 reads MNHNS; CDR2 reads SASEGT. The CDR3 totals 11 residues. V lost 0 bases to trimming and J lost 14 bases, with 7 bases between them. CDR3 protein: CASSEALQLFF. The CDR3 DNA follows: TGTGCCAGCAGTGAAGCGCTTCAGCTGTTTTTT.

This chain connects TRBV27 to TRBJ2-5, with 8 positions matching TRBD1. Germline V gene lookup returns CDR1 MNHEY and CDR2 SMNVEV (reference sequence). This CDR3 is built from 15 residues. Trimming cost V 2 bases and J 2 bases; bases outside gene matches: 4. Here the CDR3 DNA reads TGTGCCAGCAGTTTAAGGACAGGGAATCAAGAGACCCAGTACTTC. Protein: CASSLRTGNQETQYF.

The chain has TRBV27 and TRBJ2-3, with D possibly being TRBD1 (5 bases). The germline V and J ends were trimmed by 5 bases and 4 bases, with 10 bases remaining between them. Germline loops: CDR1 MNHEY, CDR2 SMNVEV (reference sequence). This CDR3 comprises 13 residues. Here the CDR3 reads CASSDLGADTQYF. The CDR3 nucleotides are TGTGCCAGCAGTGACCTAGGGGCAGATACGCAGTATTTT.

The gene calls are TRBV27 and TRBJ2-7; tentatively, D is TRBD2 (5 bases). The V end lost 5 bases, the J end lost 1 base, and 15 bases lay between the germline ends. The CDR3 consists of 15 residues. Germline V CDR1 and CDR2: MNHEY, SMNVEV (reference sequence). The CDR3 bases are TGTGCCAGCAGTCCCCGAGCGGTTACTTCCTACGAGCAGTACTTC. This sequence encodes CASSPRAVTSYEQYF.

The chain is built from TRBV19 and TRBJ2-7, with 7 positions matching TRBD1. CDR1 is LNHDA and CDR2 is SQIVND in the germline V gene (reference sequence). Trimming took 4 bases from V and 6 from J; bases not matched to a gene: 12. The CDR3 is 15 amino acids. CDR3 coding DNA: TGTGCCAGTAGTAGTTGGGGGACAGCGAGGGTCGAGCAGTACTTC. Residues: CASSSWGTARVEQYF.

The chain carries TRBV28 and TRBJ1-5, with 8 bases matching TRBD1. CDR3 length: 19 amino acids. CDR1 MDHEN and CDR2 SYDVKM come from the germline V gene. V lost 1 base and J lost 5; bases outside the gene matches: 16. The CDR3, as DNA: TGTGCCAGCAGTTTATCAGTTCGGCAGGGGGCGCTTGTGGATCAGCCCCAGCATTTT. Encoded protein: CASSLSVRQGALVDQPQHF.

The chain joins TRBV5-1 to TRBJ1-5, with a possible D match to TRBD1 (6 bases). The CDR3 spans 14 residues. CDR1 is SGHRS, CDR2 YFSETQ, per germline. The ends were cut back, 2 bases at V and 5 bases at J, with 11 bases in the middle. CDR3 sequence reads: CASSLDRFDQPQHF. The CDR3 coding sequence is TGCGCCAGCAGCTTAGACAGGTTCGATCAGCCCCAGCATTTT.

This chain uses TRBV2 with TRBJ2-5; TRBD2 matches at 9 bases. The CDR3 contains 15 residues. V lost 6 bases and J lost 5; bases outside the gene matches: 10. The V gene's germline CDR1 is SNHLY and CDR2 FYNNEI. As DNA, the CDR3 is TGTGCCAGCAGGGGACGGGGACTAGCTTCGGAGACCCAGTACTTC. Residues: CASRGRGLASETQYF.

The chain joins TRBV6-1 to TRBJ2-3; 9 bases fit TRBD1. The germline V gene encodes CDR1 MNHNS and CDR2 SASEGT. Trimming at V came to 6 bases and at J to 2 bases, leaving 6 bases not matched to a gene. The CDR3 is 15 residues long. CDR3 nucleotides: TGTGCCAGCAGCCGACAGGGGGGCCACACAGATACGCAGTATTTT. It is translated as CASSRQGGHTDTQYF.

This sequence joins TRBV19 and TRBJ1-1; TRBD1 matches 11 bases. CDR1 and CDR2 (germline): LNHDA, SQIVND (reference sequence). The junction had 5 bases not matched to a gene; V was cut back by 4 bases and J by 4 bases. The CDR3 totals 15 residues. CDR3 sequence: CASSNRDRGSTEAFF. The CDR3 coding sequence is TGTGCCAGTAGTAACCGGGACAGGGGGAGCACTGAAGCTTTCTTT.

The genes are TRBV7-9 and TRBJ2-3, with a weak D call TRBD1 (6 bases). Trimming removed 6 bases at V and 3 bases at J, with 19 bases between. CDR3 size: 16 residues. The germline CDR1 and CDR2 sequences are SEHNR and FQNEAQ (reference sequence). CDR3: CASSPIGGPGTDTQYF. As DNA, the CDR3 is TGTGCCAGCAGTCCTATTGGGGGCCCGGGGACAGATACGCAGTATTTT.

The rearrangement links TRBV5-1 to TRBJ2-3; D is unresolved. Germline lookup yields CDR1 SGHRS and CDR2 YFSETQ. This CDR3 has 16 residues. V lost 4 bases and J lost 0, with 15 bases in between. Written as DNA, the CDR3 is TGCGCCAGCAGCGTTAATAGCTTAAAAAGCACAGATACGCAGTATTTT. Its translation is CASSVNSLKSTDTQYF.

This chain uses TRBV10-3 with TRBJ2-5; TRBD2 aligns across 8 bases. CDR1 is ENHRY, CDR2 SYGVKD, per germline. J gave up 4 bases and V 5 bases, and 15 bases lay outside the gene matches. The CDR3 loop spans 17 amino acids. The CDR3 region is CAISPGLAGLLPETQYF. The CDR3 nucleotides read TGTGCCATCAGTCCGGGGCTAGCGGGTTTGCTCCCAGAGACCCAGTACTTC.

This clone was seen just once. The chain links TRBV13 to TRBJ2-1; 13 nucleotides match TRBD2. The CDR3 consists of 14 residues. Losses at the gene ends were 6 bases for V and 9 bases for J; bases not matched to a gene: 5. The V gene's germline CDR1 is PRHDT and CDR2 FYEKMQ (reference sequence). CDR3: CASSRTSGSIEQFF. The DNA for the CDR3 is TGTGCCAGCAGTCGGACTAGCGGGAGCATTGAGCAGTTCTTC.

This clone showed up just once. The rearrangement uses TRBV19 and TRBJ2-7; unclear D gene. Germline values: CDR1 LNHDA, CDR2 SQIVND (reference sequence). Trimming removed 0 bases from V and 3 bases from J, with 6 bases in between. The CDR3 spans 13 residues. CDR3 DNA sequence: TGTGCCAGTAGTATAGATACGGTCTACGAGCAGTACTTC. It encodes CASSIDTVYEQYF. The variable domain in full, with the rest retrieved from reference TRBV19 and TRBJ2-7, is DGGITQSPKYLFRKEGQNVTLSCEQNLNHDAMYWYRQDPGQGLRLIYYSQIVNDFQKGDIAEGYSVSREKKESFPLTVTSAQKNPTAFYLCASSIDTVYEQYFGPGTRLTVT.

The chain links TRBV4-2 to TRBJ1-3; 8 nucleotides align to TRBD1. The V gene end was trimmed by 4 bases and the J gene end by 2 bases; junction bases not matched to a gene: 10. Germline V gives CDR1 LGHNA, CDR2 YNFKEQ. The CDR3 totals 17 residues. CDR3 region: CASSPQPDRVAGNTIYF. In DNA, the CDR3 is TGTGCCAGCAGCCCACAACCGGACAGGGTAGCTGGAAACACCATATATTTT.

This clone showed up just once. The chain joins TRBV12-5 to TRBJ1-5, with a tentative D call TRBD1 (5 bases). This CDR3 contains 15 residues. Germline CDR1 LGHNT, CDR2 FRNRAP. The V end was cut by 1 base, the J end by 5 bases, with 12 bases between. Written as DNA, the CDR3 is TGTGCTAGTGGTTTGGACGGGACTGGGGATCAGCCCCAGCATTTT. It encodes CASGLDGTGDQPQHF.

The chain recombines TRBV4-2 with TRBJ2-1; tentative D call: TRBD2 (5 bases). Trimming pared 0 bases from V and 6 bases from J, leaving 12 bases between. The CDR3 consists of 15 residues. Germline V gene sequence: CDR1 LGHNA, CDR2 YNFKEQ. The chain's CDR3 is CASSQDPRRGNEQFF. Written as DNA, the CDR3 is TGTGCCAGCAGCCAAGACCCTAGACGGGGCAATGAGCAGTTCTTC.

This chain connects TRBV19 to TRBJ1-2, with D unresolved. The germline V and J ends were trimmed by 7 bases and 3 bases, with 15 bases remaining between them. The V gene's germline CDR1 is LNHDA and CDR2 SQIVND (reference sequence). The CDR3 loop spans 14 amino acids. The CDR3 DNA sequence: TGTGCCAGTAAAATGGGAGGAATTGACTATGGCTACACCTTC. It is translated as CASKMGGIDYGYTF.

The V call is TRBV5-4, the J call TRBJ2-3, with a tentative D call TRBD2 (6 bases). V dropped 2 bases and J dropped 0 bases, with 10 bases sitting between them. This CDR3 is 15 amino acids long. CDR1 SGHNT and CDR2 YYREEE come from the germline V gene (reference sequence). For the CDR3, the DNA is TGTGCCAGCAGCTTAGGACTACCAAGCACAGATACGCAGTATTTT. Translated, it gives CASSLGLPSTDTQYF.

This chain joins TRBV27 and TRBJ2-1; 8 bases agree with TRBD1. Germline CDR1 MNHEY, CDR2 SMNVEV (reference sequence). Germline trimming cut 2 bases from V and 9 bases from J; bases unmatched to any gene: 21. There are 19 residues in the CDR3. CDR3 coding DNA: TGTGCCAGCAGTTTAGTGGACAGGGTAGTAGCAGCACCCCGCGGTGAGCAGTTCTTC. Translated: CASSLVDRVVAAPRGEQFF.

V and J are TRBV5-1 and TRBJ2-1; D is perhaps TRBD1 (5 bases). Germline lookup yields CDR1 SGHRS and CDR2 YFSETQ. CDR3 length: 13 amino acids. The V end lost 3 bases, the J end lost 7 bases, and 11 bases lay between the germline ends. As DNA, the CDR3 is TGCGCCAGCAGCTCCGGAGCAGGGAATGAGCAGTTCTTC. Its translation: CASSSGAGNEQFF.

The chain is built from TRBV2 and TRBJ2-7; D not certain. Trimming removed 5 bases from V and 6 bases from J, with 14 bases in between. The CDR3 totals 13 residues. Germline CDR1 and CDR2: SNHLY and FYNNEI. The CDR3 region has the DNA TGTGCCAGCAGTCCGATCGTTGTCGGCGAGCAGTACTTC. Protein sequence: CASSPIVVGEQYF. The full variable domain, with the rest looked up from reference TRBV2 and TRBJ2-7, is EPEVTQTPSHQVTQMGQEVILRCVPISNHLYFYWYRQILGQKVEFLVSFYNNEISEKSEIFDDQFSVERPDGSNFTLKIRSTKLEDSAMYFCASSPIVVGEQYFGPGTRLTVT.

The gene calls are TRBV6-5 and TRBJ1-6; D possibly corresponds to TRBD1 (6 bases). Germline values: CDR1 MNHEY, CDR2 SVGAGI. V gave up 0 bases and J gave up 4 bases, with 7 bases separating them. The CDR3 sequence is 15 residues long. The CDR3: CASSYSTGYNSPLHF. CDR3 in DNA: TGTGCCAGCAGTTACTCGACAGGATATAATTCACCCCTCCACTTT.

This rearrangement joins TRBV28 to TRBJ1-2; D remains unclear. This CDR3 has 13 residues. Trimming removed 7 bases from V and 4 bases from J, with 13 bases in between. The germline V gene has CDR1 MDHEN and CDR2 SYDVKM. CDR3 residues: CASTARPSYGYTF. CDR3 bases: TGTGCCAGCACCGCCAGGCCGAGCTATGGCTACACCTTC.

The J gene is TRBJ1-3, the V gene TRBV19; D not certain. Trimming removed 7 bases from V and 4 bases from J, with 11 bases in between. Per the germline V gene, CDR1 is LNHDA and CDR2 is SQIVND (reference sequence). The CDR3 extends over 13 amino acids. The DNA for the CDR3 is TGTGCCAGTAACCTAGACGGGGGAAACACCATATATTTT. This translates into CASNLDGGNTIYF.

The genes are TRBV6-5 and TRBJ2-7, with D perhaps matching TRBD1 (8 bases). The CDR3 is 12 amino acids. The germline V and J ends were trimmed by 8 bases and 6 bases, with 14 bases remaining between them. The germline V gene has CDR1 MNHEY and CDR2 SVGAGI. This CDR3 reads CASGYRGGEQYF. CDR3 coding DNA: TGTGCCAGCGGCTACAGGGGGGGCGAGCAGTACTTC.

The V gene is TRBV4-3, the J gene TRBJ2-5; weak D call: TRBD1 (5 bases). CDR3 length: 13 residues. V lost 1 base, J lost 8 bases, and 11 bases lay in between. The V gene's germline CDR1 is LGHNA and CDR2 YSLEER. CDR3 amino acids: CASSQGQTGTQYF. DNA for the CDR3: TGCGCCAGCAGCCAAGGTCAAACAGGAACCCAGTACTTC.

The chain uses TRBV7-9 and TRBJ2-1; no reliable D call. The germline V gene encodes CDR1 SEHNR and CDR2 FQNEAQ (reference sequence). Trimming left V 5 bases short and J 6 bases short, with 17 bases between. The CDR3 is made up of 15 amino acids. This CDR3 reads CASSPPRVGINEQFF. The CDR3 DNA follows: TGTGCCAGCAGCCCGCCCCGGGTTGGAATCAATGAGCAGTTCTTC.

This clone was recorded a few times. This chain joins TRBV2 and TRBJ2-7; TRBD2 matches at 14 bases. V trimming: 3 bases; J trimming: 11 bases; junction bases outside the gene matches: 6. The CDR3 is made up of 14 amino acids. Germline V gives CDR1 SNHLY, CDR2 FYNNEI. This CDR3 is CASSDGTSGRLEYF. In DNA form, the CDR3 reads TGTGCCAGCAGTGACGGGACTAGCGGGAGATTGGAGTACTTC.